This T cell receptor beta chain derives from a study of shared clonotypes between healthy human individuals. Notes on the study in general: Larger estimated richness was generally seen in naive subsets than in memory subsets.

Running of the assay took place at deep level. Across several immunoSEQ plates, the genomic DNA of each subset was split evenly. Sequenced by immunoSEQ multiplex PCR; TCRdb stores in-frame clones only, minus some. The sample holds 2 million to 2.5 million clones, 90% to 95% seen once. For this clone: As yet, its antigen is unknown.

Terminally differentiated effector memory CD45RA+ cells were excluded from the naive CD8 cells, which were CD45RO-negative and positively selected for CCR7. There are 15 residues in the CDR3. V trimming: 3 bases; J trimming: 5 bases; junction bases outside the gene matches: 4. Germline V CDR1 and CDR2: SEHNR, FQNEAQ (reference sequence). The receptor was derived from a man in his late teens or twenties in good health. Some clones in this sample may be carry-over from other donors' samples. This rearrangement joins TRBV7-9 to TRBJ2-5; 12 nucleotides line up with TRBD2. Sequences were obtained from naive CD8+ T cells from PBMCs. CDR3 DNA: TGTGCCAGCAGCTTCCCGACTAGCGGGAGCGAGACCCAGTACTTC. This encodes CASSFPTSGSETQYF.